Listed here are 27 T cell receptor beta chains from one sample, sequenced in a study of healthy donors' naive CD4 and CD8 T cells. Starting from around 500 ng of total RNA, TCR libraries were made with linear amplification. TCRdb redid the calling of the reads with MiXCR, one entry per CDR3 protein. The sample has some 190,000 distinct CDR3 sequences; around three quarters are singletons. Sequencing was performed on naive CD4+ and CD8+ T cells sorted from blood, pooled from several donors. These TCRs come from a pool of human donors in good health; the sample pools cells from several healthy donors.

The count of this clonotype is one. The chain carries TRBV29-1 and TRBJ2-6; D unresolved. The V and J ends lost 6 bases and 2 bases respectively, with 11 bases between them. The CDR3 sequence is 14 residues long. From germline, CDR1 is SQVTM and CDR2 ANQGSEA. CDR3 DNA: TGCAGCGTAGGCGAGTTGGCTGGGGCCAACGTCCTGACTTTC. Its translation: CSVGELAGANVLTF.

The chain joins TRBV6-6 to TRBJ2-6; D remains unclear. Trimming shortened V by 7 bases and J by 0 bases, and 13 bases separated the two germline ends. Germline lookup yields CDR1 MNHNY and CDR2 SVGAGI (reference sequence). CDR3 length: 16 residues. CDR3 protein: CASTDPTPSGANVLTF. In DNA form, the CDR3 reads TGTGCCAGCACCGATCCGACCCCCTCTGGGGCCAACGTCCTGACTTTC.

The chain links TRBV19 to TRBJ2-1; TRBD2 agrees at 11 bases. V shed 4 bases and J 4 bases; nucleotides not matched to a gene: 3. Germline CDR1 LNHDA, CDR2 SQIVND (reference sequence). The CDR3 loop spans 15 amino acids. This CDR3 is CASSTGTSGYNEQFF. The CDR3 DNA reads TGTGCCAGTAGTACCGGGACTAGCGGTTACAATGAGCAGTTCTTC. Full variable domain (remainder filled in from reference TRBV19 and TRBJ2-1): DGGITQSPKYLFRKEGQNVTLSCEQNLNHDAMYWYRQDPGQGLRLIYYSQIVNDFQKGDIAEGYSVSREKKESFPLTVTSAQKNPTAFYLCASSTGTSGYNEQFFGPGTRLTVL.

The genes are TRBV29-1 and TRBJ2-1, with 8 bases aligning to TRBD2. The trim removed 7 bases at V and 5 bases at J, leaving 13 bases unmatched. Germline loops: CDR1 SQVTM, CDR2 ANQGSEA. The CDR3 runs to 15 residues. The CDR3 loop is CSAERAGVANNEQFF. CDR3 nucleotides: TGCAGCGCCGAACGAGCGGGAGTGGCCAACAATGAGCAGTTCTTC.

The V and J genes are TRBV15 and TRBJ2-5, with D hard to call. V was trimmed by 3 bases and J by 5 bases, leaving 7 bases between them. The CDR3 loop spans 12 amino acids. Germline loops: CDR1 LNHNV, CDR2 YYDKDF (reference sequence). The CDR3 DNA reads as TGTGCCACCAGCAGTACCTTGGAGACCCAGTACTTC. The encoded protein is CATSSTLETQYF.

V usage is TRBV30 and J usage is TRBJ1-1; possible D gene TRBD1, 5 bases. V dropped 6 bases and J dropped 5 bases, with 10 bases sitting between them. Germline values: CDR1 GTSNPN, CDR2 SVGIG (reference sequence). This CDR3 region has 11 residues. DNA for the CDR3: TGTGCCTGTTTCCAGGGAACTGAAGCTTTCTTT. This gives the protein CACFQGTEAFF.

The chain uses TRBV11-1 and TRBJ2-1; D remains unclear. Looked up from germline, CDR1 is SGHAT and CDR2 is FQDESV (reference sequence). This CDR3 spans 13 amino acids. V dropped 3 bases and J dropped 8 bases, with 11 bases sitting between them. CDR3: CASSFPGWDEQFF. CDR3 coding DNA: TGTGCCAGCAGCTTTCCGGGTTGGGATGAGCAGTTCTTC.

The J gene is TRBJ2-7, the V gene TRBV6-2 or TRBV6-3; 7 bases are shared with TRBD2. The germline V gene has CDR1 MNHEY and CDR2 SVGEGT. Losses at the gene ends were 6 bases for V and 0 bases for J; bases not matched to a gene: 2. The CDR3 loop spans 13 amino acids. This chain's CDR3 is CASRSGVSYEQYF. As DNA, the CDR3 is TGTGCCAGCAGGAGCGGGGTCTCCTACGAGCAGTACTTC.

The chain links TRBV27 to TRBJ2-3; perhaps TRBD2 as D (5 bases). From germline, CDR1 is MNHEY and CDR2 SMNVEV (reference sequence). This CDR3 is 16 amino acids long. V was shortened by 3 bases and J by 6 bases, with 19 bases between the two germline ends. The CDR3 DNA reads TGTGCCAGCAGTTTTTTGGGAGAAAGGTTCCTCGATACGCAGTATTTT. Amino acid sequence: CASSFLGERFLDTQYF.

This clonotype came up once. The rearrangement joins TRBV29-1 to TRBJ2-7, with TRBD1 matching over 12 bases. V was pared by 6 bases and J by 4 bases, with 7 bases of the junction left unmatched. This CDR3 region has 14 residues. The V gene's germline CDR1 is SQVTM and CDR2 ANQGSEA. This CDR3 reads CSVGRDRGLYEQYF. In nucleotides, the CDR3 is TGCAGCGTCGGGCGGGACAGGGGGCTTTACGAGCAGTACTTC.

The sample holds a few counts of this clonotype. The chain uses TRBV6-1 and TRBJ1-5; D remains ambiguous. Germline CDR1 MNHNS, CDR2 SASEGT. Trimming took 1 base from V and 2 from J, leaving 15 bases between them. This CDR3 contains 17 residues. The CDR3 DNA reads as TGTGCCAGCAGTGAAGATGTCCCCTGGTTTGGCAATCAGCCCCAGCATTTT. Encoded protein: CASSEDVPWFGNQPQHF.

CDR3 nucleotides: TGCAGCGTCCACGATCGTCCCGGGACAGGGGATGGCTACACCTTC. Translated, it gives CSVHDRPGTGDGYTF. The rearrangement joins TRBV29-1 to TRBJ1-2; the match to TRBD1 covers 10 bases. This CDR3 has 15 amino acids. Germline V gene data show CDR1 as SQVTM and CDR2 as ANQGSEA. Trimming at V came to 6 bases and at J to 6 bases, leaving 13 bases not matched to a gene.

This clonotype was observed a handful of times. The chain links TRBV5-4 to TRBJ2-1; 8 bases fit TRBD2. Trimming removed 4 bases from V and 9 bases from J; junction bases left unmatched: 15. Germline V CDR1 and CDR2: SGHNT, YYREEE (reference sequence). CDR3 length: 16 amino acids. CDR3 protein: CASSAVGRGGFGEQFF. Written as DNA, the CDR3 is TGTGCCAGCAGCGCGGTCGGGAGGGGCGGATTCGGTGAGCAGTTCTTC.

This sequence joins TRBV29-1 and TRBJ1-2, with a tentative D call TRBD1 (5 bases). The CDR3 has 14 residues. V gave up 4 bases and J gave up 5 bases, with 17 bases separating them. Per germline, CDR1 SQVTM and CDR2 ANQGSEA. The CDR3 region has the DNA TGCAGCGTTGGGAGTAGTGCAGGGAAATATGGCTACACCTTC. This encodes CSVGSSAGKYGYTF.

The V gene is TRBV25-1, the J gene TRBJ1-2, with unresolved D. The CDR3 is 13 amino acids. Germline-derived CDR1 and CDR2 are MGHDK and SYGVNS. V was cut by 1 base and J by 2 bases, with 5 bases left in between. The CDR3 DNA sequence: TGTGCCAGCAGTGAATCCAGGAACTATGGCTACACCTTC. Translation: CASSESRNYGYTF.

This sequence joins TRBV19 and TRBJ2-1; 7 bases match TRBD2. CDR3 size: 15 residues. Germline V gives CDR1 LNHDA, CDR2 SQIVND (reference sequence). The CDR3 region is CGTSKKYGSYNEQFF. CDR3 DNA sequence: TGTGGGACTAGTAAGAAGTACGGCTCCTACAATGAGCAGTTCTTC.

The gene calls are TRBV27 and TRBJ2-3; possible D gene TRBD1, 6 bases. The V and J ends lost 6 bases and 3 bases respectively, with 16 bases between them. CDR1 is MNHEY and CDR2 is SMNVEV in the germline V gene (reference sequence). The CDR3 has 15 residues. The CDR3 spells CASRKWPGDTDTQYF. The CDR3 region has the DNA TGTGCCAGCAGAAAATGGCCAGGGGATACAGATACGCAGTATTTT.

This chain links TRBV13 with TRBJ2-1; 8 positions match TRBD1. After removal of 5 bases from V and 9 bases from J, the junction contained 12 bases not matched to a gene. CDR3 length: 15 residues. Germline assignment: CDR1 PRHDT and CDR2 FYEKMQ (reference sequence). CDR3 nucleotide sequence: TGTGCCAGCAGCATACCGGGACAGGCTTCCAGTGAGCAGTTCTTC. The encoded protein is CASSIPGQASSEQFF.

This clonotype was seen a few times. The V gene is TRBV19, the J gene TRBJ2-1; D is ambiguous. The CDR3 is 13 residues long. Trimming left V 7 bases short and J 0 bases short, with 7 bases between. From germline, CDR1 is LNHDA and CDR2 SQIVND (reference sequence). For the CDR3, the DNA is TGTGCCAGTACAGCTAGCTCCTACAATGAGCAGTTCTTC. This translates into CASTASSYNEQFF.

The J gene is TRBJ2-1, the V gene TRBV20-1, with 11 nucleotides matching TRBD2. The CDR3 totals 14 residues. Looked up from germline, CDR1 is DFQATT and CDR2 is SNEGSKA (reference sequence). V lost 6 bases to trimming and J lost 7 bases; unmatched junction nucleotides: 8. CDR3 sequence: CSAVAGGPFNEQFF. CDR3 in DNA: TGCAGTGCAGTAGCGGGAGGGCCTTTTAATGAGCAGTTCTTC.

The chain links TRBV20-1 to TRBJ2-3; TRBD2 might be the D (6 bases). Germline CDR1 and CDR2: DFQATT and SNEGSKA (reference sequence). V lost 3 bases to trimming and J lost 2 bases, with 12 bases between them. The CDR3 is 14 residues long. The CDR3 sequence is CSASGTDYTDTQYF. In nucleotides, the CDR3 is TGCAGTGCTAGCGGGACGGACTACACAGATACGCAGTATTTT.

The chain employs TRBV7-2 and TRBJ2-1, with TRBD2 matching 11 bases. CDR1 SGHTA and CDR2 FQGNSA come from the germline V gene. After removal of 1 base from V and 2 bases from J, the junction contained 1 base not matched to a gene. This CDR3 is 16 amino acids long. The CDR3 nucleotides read TGTGCCAGCAGCTTAGAACTAGCGGGGGCCTACAATGAGCAGTTCTTC. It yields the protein CASSLELAGAYNEQFF.

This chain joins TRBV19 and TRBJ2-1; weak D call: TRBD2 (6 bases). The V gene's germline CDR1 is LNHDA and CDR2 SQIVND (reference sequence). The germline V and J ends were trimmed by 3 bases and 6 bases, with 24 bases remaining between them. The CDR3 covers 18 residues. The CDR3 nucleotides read TGTGCCAGTAGTATCCCCTGGAGGCCCGGGAGATCGGGCAATGAGCAGTTCTTC. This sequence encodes CASSIPWRPGRSGNEQFF.

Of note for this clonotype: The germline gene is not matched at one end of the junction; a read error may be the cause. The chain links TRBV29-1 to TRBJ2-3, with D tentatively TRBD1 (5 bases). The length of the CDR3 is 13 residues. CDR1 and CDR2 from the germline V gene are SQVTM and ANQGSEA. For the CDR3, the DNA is TGCAGCGTGGGGCGTCGTAGCAAAGATACGCAGTATTTT. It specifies CSVGRRSKDTQYF.

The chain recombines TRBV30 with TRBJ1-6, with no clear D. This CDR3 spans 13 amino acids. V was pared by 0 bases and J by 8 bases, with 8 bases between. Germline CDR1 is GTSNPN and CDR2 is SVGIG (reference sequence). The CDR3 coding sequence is TGTGCCTGGAGTGTACTAGTGTATTCACCCCTCCACTTT. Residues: CAWSVLVYSPLHF.

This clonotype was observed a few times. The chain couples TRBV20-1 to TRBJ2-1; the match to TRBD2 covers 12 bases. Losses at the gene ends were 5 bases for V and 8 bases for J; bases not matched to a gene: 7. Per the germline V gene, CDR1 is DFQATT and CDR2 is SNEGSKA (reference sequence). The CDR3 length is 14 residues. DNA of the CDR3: TGCAGTGCTCGACTAGCGGGAGTGTTGGATGAGCAGTTCTTC. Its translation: CSARLAGVLDEQFF.

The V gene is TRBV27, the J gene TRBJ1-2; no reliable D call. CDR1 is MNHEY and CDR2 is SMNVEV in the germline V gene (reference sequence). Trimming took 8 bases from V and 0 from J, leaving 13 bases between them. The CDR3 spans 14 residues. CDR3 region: CASSETGANYGYTF. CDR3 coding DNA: TGTGCCAGCTCGGAGACGGGAGCTAACTATGGCTACACCTTC.